The clone carrying this T cell receptor (beta chain) was recorded a few times. Its antigen is as yet unknown. These data are taken from a study of human T cells and chemical hapten exposure. About the study: The study traced per-sample TCR yield variation mainly to small differences in pooled library volumes.

CDR1 and CDR2 (germline): SGHTA, FQGNSA. This CDR3 is 12 amino acids long. Trimming took off 0 bases at V and 6 bases at J, with 6 bases between the two ends. TCRdb re-called the RACE reads through MiXCR, storing one row per CDR3 protein. The profile shows under 200,000 distinct CDR3 sequences, around 30% of them singletons. Described time point: pre-sensitization, week 0. Treatment defined: therapeutic diphenylcyclopropenone sensitization with weekly scalp DPC. Someone pulled total RNA out of unfractionated whole blood. Points from the study as a whole: DPC sensitization produced no change in TCRs with frequency above 1 in 1000. Alopecia in the donors means their immune response may deviate from healthy people's.

This chain links TRBV7-2 with TRBJ2-7; D remains ambiguous. The origin of this receptor is a woman aged 25-40 years with alopecia areata. Some clones in this sample may be carry-over from other donors' samples. Sequenced material: whole blood, taken in connection with sensitization to the hapten diphenylcyclopropenone (DPC). This chain's CDR3 is CASSLAFREQYF. The CDR3 coding sequence is TGTGCCAGCAGCTTAGCTTTCCGCGAGCAGTACTTC.